This T cell receptor beta chain was documented in a study of CD8+ T cells in alopecia areata (dated by TCRdb to between 2018 and 2020). About the full investigation: In both human patients and the C3H/HeJ mouse model, the study applied high-throughput TCRbeta sequencing to look at T cell clonal expansion in alopecia areata. In humans, TCRbeta sequencing was performed on scalp tissue and on sorted CD4+ and CD8+ peripheral blood T cells from healthy controls and from patients with patchy or totalis/universalis alopecia areata. Clonality in the scalp was compared among normal scalp (n=4), patchy alopecia areata scalp (n=8), and alopecia totalis/universalis scalp (n=8). The RNA source kit depended on sample type: the PAXgene miRNA kit for fixed scalp, the miRNeasy kit for PBMCs, and the RNeasy kit for mouse skin. TCRbeta CDR3 regions were amplified by immunoSEQ multiplex PCR using 35 Vbeta forward and 13 Jbeta reverse primers. Study-level results and caveats: Lesional scalp, especially in alopecia totalis/universalis, showed higher clonality and more expanded CD8+ clones than normal scalp, suggesting antigenic drive. Shared TCR sequences between patients were less evident than in mice, which may be partly attributable to HLA diversity in the patient population. Unlike mouse skin, which is dominated by gammadelta T cells, normal human skin has resident alphabeta T cells that are also sequenced, and this complicates analysis of the scalp TCR repertoire.

Peripheral blood and lesional scalp punch biopsies were obtained from patients with alopecia areata. PBMCs were isolated by density centrifugation and stained for CD3, CD4 and CD8, and CD4+ and CD8+ T cells were sorted on a FACSAria. Alopecia areata patients who were not treated were recruited through a multicenter biomarker study. Blood CD8+ T cells from about 5 biomarker-study patients were further sorted into NKG2D-low and NKG2D-high fractions. Libraries were made using the immunoSEQ multiplex PCR assay. For TCR sequencing, RNA was extracted from every sample and reverse transcribed into cDNA to serve as template. First-strand cDNA was synthesized with SuperScript III using a 2:1 mix of oligo-dT and random hexamers. A synthetic immune receptor repertoire was used to measure amplification bias, and any remaining bias was corrected computationally. The paper's processing steps were these. Raw reads were preprocessed for error removal, and CDR3 was defined according to IMGT conventions as running from the conserved cysteine to phenylalanine. Clonality was calculated as 1 minus Shannon entropy normalized by log2 of the number of productive unique TCRs. Whether each scalp clone was CD4 or CD8 was inferred by checking scalp TCRbeta sequences against the CD4 and CD8 repertoires from sorted blood. TCRdb carries this immuneACCESS record with in-frame sequences only. Its versions omit some clonotypes, under half of them owing to an unresolved V gene in the studies checked, with the rest unexplained. V and J calls and clone size are as listed in that table; D and trimming were resolved from the DNA. This sample gives 95,000 to 120,000 clones in total; about 60% of them show up just once. More than 20% of the sample is held by the ten biggest clonotypes.

Details on this clone: The antigen it binds to is not known. Base qualities are not at hand, and no much larger clone is one base apart.

The junction shows trimming of 7 bases on V and 2 bases on J, and the gene matches do not reach 0 bases of it. The CDR3 starts with the cysteine, ends with the phenylalanine, and has 12 residues. Only the CDR3 portion is preserved as DNA: 36 bases, with reading frame beginning at the first base. CDR1 and CDR2, looked up from the germline V gene, are SQVTM and ANQGSEA. The V and J genes are TRBV29-1 and TRBJ2-7, with 12 bases aligning to TRBD2. The sequencing input was NKG2D-low CD8+ T cells sorted from blood. The cell subset or site tag for this specimen amounts to: sorted CD8+ NKG2D-low blood T cells. The receptor's source is a human donor with alopecia areata. CDR3 region: CSGLAGAYEQYF. The nucleotides are TGCAGCGGACTAGCGGGAGCCTACGAGCAGTACTTC.